A selection of T cell receptor beta chains follows, all from one sample in a study of radiation and T cells in renal cell carcinoma. Assay used: immunoSEQ multiplex PCR; TCRdb lists only in-frame clones, some missing. The sample has around 75,000 clones, around 80% seen once. The input for sequencing was blood, taken from a patient whose treatment included radiotherapy and nephrectomy. These receptors were taken from a man aged 55 to 69 with renal cell carcinoma. CDR3s include the opening cysteine and the closing phenylalanine or tryptophan. The order of the fields is D gene, V gene, CDR3 protein. A D gene is named only where the DNA matches it firmly.

-,TRBV15,CATSRGDMFAKNIQYF
-,TRBV28,CASTWGASTDTQYF
-,TRBV19,CASSVTTGASLPYEQYF
-,TRBV6-5,CASSRNGLSTDTQYF
TRBD2,TRBV9,CASSVSSGLSTDTQYF
-,TRBV28,CASSPTRELFF
-,TRBV5-1,CASSLRGGNTIYF
-,TRBV6-6,CASSQGGFNTGELFF
-,TRBV28,CASQGYTEAFF
TRBD2,TRBV4-1,CASSLQLGLAVPGGEQYF
-,TRBV5-6,CASSFAQVNTGELFF
-,TRBV4-2,CASSQEPRQPQHF
TRBD2,TRBV10-3,CAIRSGTSGSTGELFF
-,TRBV19,CASSISERELGYEQYF
-,TRBV27,CASSKYEQYF
-,TRBV27,CASSLFAGHEQFF
TRBD1,TRBV7-9,CASSIISGTETYEQYF
TRBD1,TRBV7-9,CASSWTGANYGYTF
TRBD2,TRBV14,CASSQTRTSVFGEQFF
-,TRBV5-4,CASSLEAGRPIDGYTF
-,TRBV27,CASSSGIGNTIYF
-,TRBV27,CASRGPSYEQYF
TRBD2,TRBV7-2,CASSSRLAGGPDTQYF
TRBD2,TRBV7-3,CASRNAGTSGTGELFF
TRBD1,TRBV29-1,CSARDSDYGYTF
TRBD1,TRBV7-2,CASSSPPGQALNYGYTF
-,TRBV2,CASNDAGTDTQYF
-,TRBV19,CASKLQGNQPQHF
TRBD1,TRBV7-2,CASSPGQGYYGYTF
-,TRBV19,CASSMGGVSVPQHF
-,TRBV19,CASSRQYSRDSYEQYF
-,TRBV12-2,CASRRTGPRLELVPQQYF
-,TRBV15,CATKKGGGVSETQYF
-,TRBV4-2,CASSQQTPYEQYF
TRBD2,TRBV9,CASSVGGPLAGADTQYF
TRBD2,TRBV2,CASRRLAGGSDTQYF
-,TRBV19,CASSLTGTYEQYF